This TCR beta chain emerged from a study of monozygotic twins with inflammatory bowel disease. Using the 5' RACE reads, TCRdb records one entry per CDR3 protein without DNA. In all, the sample yields about 380,000 distinct CDR3 sequences. Germline V lookup: CDR1 SEHNR, CDR2 FQNEAQ (reference sequence). The CDR3 runs to 15 residues. Of note for this clonotype: Its antigen is currently unknown.

General study findings and limits: Lower sharing of clonotypes with other individuals was seen in IBD patients than in healthy twins. This was most marked in patients showing signs of disease activity.

The chain joins TRBV7-9 to TRBJ2-7; the TCRdb D gene call, TRBD1, has no DNA to confirm it. Source material: blood. The TCR comes from a human donor with ulcerative colitis or Crohn's disease, or a healthy co-twin of an affected twin (not recorded which). Here the CDR3 reads CASSPHGTGVYEQYF.